Shown below are 21 T cell receptor beta chains from a single sample sequenced in a study of T cells after posttransplantation cyclophosphamide (dated by TCRdb to about 2016). Taken with the paper, the label for treatment or condition translates to: high-dose cyclophosphamide on days +3 and +4 as single-agent GVHD prophylaxis. For conditioning, the PTCy patients got busulfan and fludarabine, then a related or unrelated marrow graft, followed by cyclophosphamide on days +3 and +4. The library was produced with the immunoSEQ multiplex PCR assay. Held by TCRdb, this immuneACCESS table contains in-frame sequences only and omits some clones. Under half of the omission traces to an unresolved V gene where checked; the cause of the rest is unknown. This sample lists 30,000 to 45,000 clones; roughly 73% were detected once. The ten most abundant clones make up 7.5% to 9.5% of the sample. Material: CD4+ T cells sorted from blood, obtained roughly 2,000 days after a stem cell transplant with posttransplant cyclophosphamide. Receptor source: a female patient in her thirties or forties who received an allogeneic stem cell transplant from a related donor, was CMV-positive, and had no GVHD. After a transplant, the donor of the graft may account for some T cells.

V usage is TRBV5-1 and J usage is TRBJ1-6; 7 bases match TRBD1. Germline CDR1 and CDR2: SGHRS and YFSETQ. This CDR3 comprises 16 residues. J gave up 5 bases and V 4 bases, and 9 bases lay outside the gene matches. The CDR3 DNA reads TGCGCCAGCAGCCCCCAGATCGGGACAGATAATTCACCCCTCCACTTT. Translated, it gives CASSPQIGTDNSPLHF.

This clone showed up just once. The CDR3 protein is CASSQDTITYEQYF. The DNA of the CDR3 is TGTGCCAGCAGCCAGGACACCATCACGTACGAGCAGTACTTC. V usage is TRBV6-6 and J usage is TRBJ2-7; weak D call: TRBD1 (5 bases). The CDR3 consists of 14 residues. In germline, CDR1 is MNHNY, CDR2 SVGAGI (reference sequence). Trimming took off 6 bases at V and 4 bases at J, with 16 bases between the two ends.

This rearrangement joins TRBV4-3 to TRBJ1-2; TRBD1 might be the D (6 bases). The V end lost 0 bases, the J end lost 6 bases, and 11 bases lay between the germline ends. Germline lookup yields CDR1 LGHNA and CDR2 YSLEER. The CDR3 has 14 residues. The chain's CDR3 is CASSQDFGTNGYTF. CDR3 nucleotides: TGCGCCAGCAGCCAAGATTTCGGGACAAATGGCTACACCTTC.

The genes are TRBV7-8 and TRBJ2-7, with 7 bases lining up with TRBD1. Germline V CDR1 and CDR2: SGHVS, FQNEAQ. The junction had 4 bases not matched to a gene; V was cut back by 1 base and J by 4 bases. The CDR3 is 14 amino acids. CDR3: CASSLGGQYYEQYF. The CDR3 bases are TGTGCCAGCAGCTTAGGGGGACAGTATTACGAGCAGTACTTC.

The chain recombines TRBV15 with TRBJ1-6; D is ambiguous. Trimming removed 5 bases at V and 0 bases at J, with 5 bases between. This CDR3 is built from 14 residues. Germline-derived CDR1 and CDR2 are LNHNV and YYDKDF (reference sequence). The CDR3 region is CATSGSSYNSPLHF. Written as DNA, the CDR3 is TGTGCCACCAGCGGGAGCTCCTATAATTCACCCCTCCACTTT.

The V and J genes are TRBV7-2 and TRBJ2-3; 15 bases align to TRBD2. Trimming took 0 bases from V and 0 from J; bases not matched to a gene: 7. CDR1 is SGHTA, CDR2 FQGNSA, per germline. This CDR3 comprises 20 residues. Written as DNA, the CDR3 is TGTGCCAGCAGCTTAGCGTCCGGGACTAGCGGGGGGCCGAGCACAGATACGCAGTATTTT. It is translated as CASSLASGTSGGPSTDTQYF.

The CDR3 loop reads CASSLVVGVQNIQYF. The CDR3 nucleotides are TGTGCCAGCAGCTTAGTAGTAGGGGTGCAAAACATTCAGTACTTC. This chain links TRBV7-9 with TRBJ2-4; a possible D gene is TRBD1 (5 bases). CDR3 length: 15 amino acids. Trimming removed 1 base from V and 5 bases from J, with 12 bases in between. Germline assignment: CDR1 SEHNR and CDR2 FQNEAQ (reference sequence).

This chain links TRBV7-8 with TRBJ1-3; D is unclear. The V end lost 5 bases, the J end lost 3 bases, and 14 bases lay between the germline ends. CDR3 length equals 15 residues. In germline, CDR1 is SGHVS, CDR2 FQNEAQ. The DNA for the CDR3 is TGTGCCAGCAGCCACAGACATACCGTTGGAAACACCATATATTTT. It encodes CASSHRHTVGNTIYF.

The genes are TRBV19 and TRBJ2-7; D is possibly TRBD1 (6 bases). This CDR3 has 16 amino acids. With 0 bases removed from V and 2 bases from J, the gap between germline ends came to 14 bases. Germline V gene data show CDR1 as LNHDA and CDR2 as SQIVND (reference sequence). The CDR3 sequence is CASSIDPDRKTYEQYF. CDR3 in DNA: TGTGCCAGTAGTATAGATCCCGACAGGAAAACCTACGAGCAGTACTTC.

V gene TRBV2 combines with J gene TRBJ2-7, with D hard to call. The germline V gene has CDR1 SNHLY and CDR2 FYNNEI. The CDR3 is 10 amino acids. Trimming shortened V by 5 bases and J by 4 bases, and 3 bases separated the two germline ends. CDR3 region: CASSTYEQYF. In DNA form, the CDR3 reads TGTGCCAGCAGTACATACGAGCAGTACTTC.

The chain recombines TRBV12-5 with TRBJ1-3, with D possibly TRBD1 on 6 matching bases. CDR1 LGHNT and CDR2 FRNRAP come from the germline V gene. The CDR3 covers 16 residues. The germline V and J ends were trimmed by 7 bases and 4 bases, with 20 bases remaining between them. The CDR3 reads CASAPTGQWVGNTIYF. In nucleotides, the CDR3 is TGTGCTAGTGCCCCAACCGGACAGTGGGTAGGAAACACCATATATTTT.

This chain links TRBV5-1 with TRBJ2-1; 16 positions match TRBD2. Germline V lookup: CDR1 SGHRS, CDR2 YFSETQ. This CDR3 region has 18 residues. The trim removed 5 bases at V and 1 base at J, leaving 6 bases unmatched. The DNA of the CDR3 is TGCGCCAGCAGGTCTGGGACTAGCGGGGGGGTTTCCTACAATGAGCAGTTCTTC. Encoded protein: CASRSGTSGGVSYNEQFF. The full variable domain, in which reference TRBV5-1 and TRBJ2-1 provide the parts outside the CDR3, is KAGVTQTPRYLIKTRGQQVTLSCSPISGHRSVSWYQQTPGQGLQFLFEYFSETQRNKGNFPGRFSGRQFSNSRSEMNVSTLELGDSALYLCASRSGTSGGVSYNEQFFGPGTRLTVL.

The genes are TRBV6-6 and TRBJ2-7, with 11 bases aligning to TRBD1. Unmatched junction bases numbered 10, after V lost 6 bases and J lost 6 bases. Germline V lookup: CDR1 MNHNY, CDR2 SVGAGI (reference sequence). The CDR3 has 15 amino acids. CDR3 loop: CASSPRGQGALEQYF. CDR3 bases: TGTGCCAGCAGCCCCAGAGGACAGGGGGCCCTCGAGCAGTACTTC.

The CDR3 loop reads CASSPPRGASYEQYF. The CDR3 bases are TGTGCCAGCTCACCACCCCGGGGGGCGTCCTACGAGCAGTACTTC. The V and J genes are TRBV18 and TRBJ2-7; weak D call: TRBD2 (7 bases). The CDR3 runs to 15 residues. V lost 0 bases, J lost 1 base, and 10 bases lay in between. In germline, CDR1 is KGHSH, CDR2 LQKENI.

The chain carries TRBV7-2 and TRBJ1-6; 7 nucleotides line up with TRBD1. Germline V gene lookup returns CDR1 SGHTA and CDR2 FQGNSA. The CDR3 is 14 residues long. Losses at the gene ends were 2 bases for V and 7 bases for J; bases not matched to a gene: 2. CDR3 sequence reads: CASSLQGVNSPLHF. In nucleotides, the CDR3 is TGTGCCAGCAGCTTACAGGGGGTAAATTCACCCCTCCACTTT.

The chain carries TRBV18 and TRBJ1-4, with 7 positions matching TRBD1. Germline-derived CDR1 and CDR2 are KGHSH and LQKENI. V lost 3 bases to trimming and J lost 3 bases; unmatched junction nucleotides: 1. The CDR3 covers 14 residues. CDR3 region: CASSPGTANEKLFF. CDR3 in DNA: TGTGCCAGCTCACCGGGGACAGCTAATGAAAAACTGTTTTTT.

V gene TRBV19 combines with J gene TRBJ1-1; TRBD1 matches at 7 bases. Per the germline V gene, CDR1 is LNHDA and CDR2 is SQIVND (reference sequence). This CDR3 spans 13 amino acids. With 4 bases clipped from V and 6 bases from J, the junction kept 5 bases outside the gene matches. CDR3 nucleotides: TGTGCCAGTAGTAAGACAGGGACCGCTGAAGCTTTCTTT. It codes for CASSKTGTAEAFF. Filled out from reference TRBV19 and TRBJ1-1, the complete variable domain reads DGGITQSPKYLFRKEGQNVTLSCEQNLNHDAMYWYRQDPGQGLRLIYYSQIVNDFQKGDIAEGYSVSREKKESFPLTVTSAQKNPTAFYLCASSKTGTAEAFFGQGTRLTVV.

This chain links TRBV6-1 with TRBJ1-5; 8 nucleotides line up with TRBD1. V gave up 0 bases and J gave up 4 bases; unmatched junction bases: 2. The length of the CDR3 is 15 residues. CDR1 MNHNS and CDR2 SASEGT come from the germline V gene. The CDR3 sequence is CASSEARQGNQPQHF. The CDR3 coding sequence is TGTGCCAGCAGTGAAGCCCGACAGGGGAATCAGCCCCAGCATTTT.

V gene TRBV6-5 combines with J gene TRBJ2-7; tentatively, D is TRBD1 (6 bases). Germline V lookup: CDR1 MNHEY, CDR2 SVGAGI. This CDR3 has 13 amino acids. V was cut by 8 bases and J by 3 bases, with 14 bases left in between. CDR3 in amino acids: CASGGDKDYEQYF. CDR3 coding DNA: TGTGCCAGCGGTGGGGACAAAGACTACGAGCAGTACTTC.

J is TRBJ2-4 and V is TRBV5-4, with 9 nucleotides matching TRBD2. CDR1 and CDR2 (germline): SGHNT, YYREEE (reference sequence). This CDR3 has 16 residues. Trimming took 4 bases from V and 0 from J; bases not matched to a gene: 5. The CDR3: CASSTPTSGAKNIQYF. The CDR3 nucleotides are TGTGCCAGCAGCACTCCGACTAGCGGAGCCAAAAACATTCAGTACTTC. Variable domain in full (rest from reference TRBV5-4 and TRBJ2-4): ETGVTQSPTHLIKTRGQQVTLRCSSQSGHNTVSWYQQALGQGPQFIFQYYREEENGRGNFPPRFSGLQFPNYSSELNVNALELDDSALYLCASSTPTSGAKNIQYFGAGTRLSVL.

The V and J genes are TRBV7-2 and TRBJ2-1, with 7 bases matching TRBD1. V was pared by 5 bases and J by 7 bases, with 14 bases of the junction left unmatched. This CDR3 contains 16 residues. Germline V lookup: CDR1 SGHTA, CDR2 FQGNSA. The DNA for the CDR3 is TGTGCCAGCAGCCCCCGTGAGGGGGCGAGGGGGAATGAGCAGTTCTTC. Protein: CASSPREGARGNEQFF.